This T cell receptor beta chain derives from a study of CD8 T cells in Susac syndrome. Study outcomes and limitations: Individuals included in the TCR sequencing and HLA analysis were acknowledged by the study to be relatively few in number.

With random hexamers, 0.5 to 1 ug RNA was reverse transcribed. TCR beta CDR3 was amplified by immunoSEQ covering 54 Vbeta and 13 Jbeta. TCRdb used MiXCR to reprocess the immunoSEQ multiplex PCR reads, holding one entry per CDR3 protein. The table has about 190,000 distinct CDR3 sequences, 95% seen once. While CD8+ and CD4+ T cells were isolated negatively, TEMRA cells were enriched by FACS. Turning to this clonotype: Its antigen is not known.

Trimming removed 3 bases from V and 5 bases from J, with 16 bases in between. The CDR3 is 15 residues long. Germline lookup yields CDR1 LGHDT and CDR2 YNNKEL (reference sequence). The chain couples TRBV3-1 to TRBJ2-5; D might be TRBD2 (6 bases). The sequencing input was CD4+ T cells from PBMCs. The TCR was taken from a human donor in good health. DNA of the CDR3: TGTGCCAGCAGCCATACCGGGAGCGGTGGGGAGACCCAGTACTTC. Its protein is CASSHTGSGGETQYF.